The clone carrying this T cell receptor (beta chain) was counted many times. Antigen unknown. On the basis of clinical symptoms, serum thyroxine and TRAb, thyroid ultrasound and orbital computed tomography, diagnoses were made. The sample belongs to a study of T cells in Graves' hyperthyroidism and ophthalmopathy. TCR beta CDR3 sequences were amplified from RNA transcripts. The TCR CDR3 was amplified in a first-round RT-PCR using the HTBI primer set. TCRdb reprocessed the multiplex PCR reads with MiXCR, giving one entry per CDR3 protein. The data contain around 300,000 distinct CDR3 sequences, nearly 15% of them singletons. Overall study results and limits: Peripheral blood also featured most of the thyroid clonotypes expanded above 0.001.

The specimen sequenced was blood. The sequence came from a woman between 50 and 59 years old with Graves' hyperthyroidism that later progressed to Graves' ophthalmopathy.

Here the CDR3 reads CASSPPFFGGYEQYF. The CDR3 DNA reads TGTGCCAGCAGCCCCCCGTTCTTTGGTGGCTACGAGCAGTACTTC. V gene TRBV7-2 combines with J gene TRBJ2-7; D gene ambiguous. CDR1 and CDR2 (germline): SGHTA, FQGNSA. The CDR3 contains 15 residues. V lost 5 bases and J 3 bases, leaving 17 bases between the germline ends.